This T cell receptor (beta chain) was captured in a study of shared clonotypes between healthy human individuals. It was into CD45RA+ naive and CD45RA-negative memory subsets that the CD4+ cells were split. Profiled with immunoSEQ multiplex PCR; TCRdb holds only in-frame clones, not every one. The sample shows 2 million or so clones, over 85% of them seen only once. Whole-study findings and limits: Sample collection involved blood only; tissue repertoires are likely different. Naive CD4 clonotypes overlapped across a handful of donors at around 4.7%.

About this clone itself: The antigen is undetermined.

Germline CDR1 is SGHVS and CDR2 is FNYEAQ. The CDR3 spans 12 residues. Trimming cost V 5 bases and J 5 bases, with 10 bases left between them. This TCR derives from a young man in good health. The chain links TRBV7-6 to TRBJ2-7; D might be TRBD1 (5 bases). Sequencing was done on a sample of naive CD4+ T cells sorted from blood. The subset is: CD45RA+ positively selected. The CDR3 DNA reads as TGTGCCAGCAGCACAGGAGTCAACGAGCAGTACTTC. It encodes CASSTGVNEQYF.